Listed here are 20 T cell receptor beta chains from one sample, sequenced in a study of blood T cell repertoires in COVID-19. The table came from immunoSEQ multiplex PCR; TCRdb's copy has only in-frame clones and leaves some out. This sample has under 250,000 clones; about 86% occur once, and the top ten carry less than 3%. Input material: peripheral blood. These receptors were collected from a man in his fifties with active or convalescent COVID-19.

V is TRBV2 and J is TRBJ1-2; D gene uncertain. This CDR3 region has 13 residues. The germline CDR1 and CDR2 sequences are SNHLY and FYNNEI. Trimming took 7 bases from V and 4 from J, leaving 13 bases between them. CDR3: CASTSQATYGYTF. CDR3 nucleotides: TGTGCCAGCACCTCTCAGGCGACCTATGGCTACACCTTC.

This chain uses TRBV9 with TRBJ1-6; D might be TRBD1 (6 bases). V was shortened by 5 bases and J by 9 bases, with 12 bases between the two germline ends. CDR1 and CDR2 (germline): SGDLS, YYNGEE. The CDR3 sequence is 13 residues long. The CDR3 DNA sequence: TGTGCCAGCAGTATACAGGGAGCTTCACCCCTCCACTTT. Its protein product is CASSIQGASPLHF.

The rearrangement links TRBV6-4 to TRBJ2-3; the match to TRBD2 covers 12 bases. This CDR3 spans 16 amino acids. With V trimmed by 5 bases and J by 0 bases, 3 bases remained unmatched. From germline, CDR1 is MRHNA and CDR2 SNTAGT. CDR3 region: CASSRTSGASTDTQYF. CDR3 DNA: TGTGCCAGCAGTCGGACTAGCGGGGCTAGCACAGATACGCAGTATTTT.

In DNA, the CDR3 is TGTGCCAGCAGTGCCGACAGGGGGAGTAACTATGGCTACACCTTC. Its translation is CASSADRGSNYGYTF. The rearrangement uses TRBV2 and TRBJ1-2; 9 bases align to TRBD1. Germline CDR1 reads SNHLY; CDR2 reads FYNNEI. Trimming took 4 bases from V and 1 from J; bases not matched to a gene: 4. The CDR3 has 15 amino acids. The whole variable domain, filled in from reference TRBV2 and TRBJ1-2, reads EPEVTQTPSHQVTQMGQEVILRCVPISNHLYFYWYRQILGQKVEFLVSFYNNEISEKSEIFDDQFSVERPDGSNFTLKIRSTKLEDSAMYFCASSADRGSNYGYTFGSGTRLTVV.

The CDR3 loop reads CASSYRVERGADTQYF. CDR3 DNA sequence: TGTGCCAGCAGTTACCGCGTTGAGCGGGGAGCAGATACGCAGTATTTT. The rearrangement links TRBV6-2 or TRBV6-3 to TRBJ2-3; 7 positions match TRBD2. Trimming at V came to 2 bases and at J to 4 bases, leaving 9 bases not matched to a gene. This CDR3 has 16 residues. Germline V CDR1 and CDR2: MNHEY, SVGEGT.

CDR3 DNA sequence: TGTGCCAGCAGCCCCAGGGTTAATGAGCAGTTCTTC. It codes for CASSPRVNEQFF. The chain couples TRBV7-9 to TRBJ2-1; D is perhaps TRBD1 (5 bases). V gave up 5 bases and J gave up 7 bases, with 9 bases separating them. The CDR3 loop spans 12 amino acids. CDR1 is SEHNR, CDR2 FQNEAQ, per germline (reference sequence).

The rearrangement joins TRBV10-3 to TRBJ2-7, with 9 positions matching TRBD2. In germline, CDR1 is ENHRY, CDR2 SYGVKD. With V trimmed by 2 bases and J by 0 bases, 2 bases remained unmatched. The CDR3 has 15 amino acids. The CDR3 DNA reads as TGTGCCATCAGTGAGGCTAGCGGGGCCTCCTACGAGCAGTACTTC. This translates into CAISEASGASYEQYF.

The chain is built from TRBV24-1 and TRBJ2-2; D is undetermined. Deletions cut 0 bases from V and 1 base from J, with 5 bases between. The germline gives CDR1 KGHDR, CDR2 SFDVKD. The CDR3 extends over 15 amino acids. In nucleotides, the CDR3 is TGTGCCACCAGTGATTTGAAACTGAACACCGGGGAGCTGTTTTTT. Translated, it gives CATSDLKLNTGELFF.

The chain employs TRBV7-9 and TRBJ1-1; 8 positions agree with TRBD1. This CDR3 has 14 residues. V was clipped by 4 bases and J by 1 base; unmatched bases: 2. Germline V CDR1 and CDR2: SEHNR, FQNEAQ (reference sequence). The DNA for the CDR3 is TGTGCCAGCAGCTCCACAGGGGGGAACACTGAAGCTTTCTTT. This encodes CASSSTGGNTEAFF.

The V gene is TRBV25-1, the J gene TRBJ1-2; D may be TRBD1 (6 bases). CDR1 is MGHDK, CDR2 SYGVNS, per germline. This CDR3 contains 12 residues. Trimming took off 4 bases at V and 8 bases at J, with 11 bases between the two ends. The CDR3 region is CASSGLTGGYTF. The DNA of the CDR3 is TGTGCCAGCAGTGGGCTGACAGGAGGCTACACCTTC.

The chain carries TRBV10-2 and TRBJ1-4; the D is unclear. Per germline, CDR1 WSHSY and CDR2 SAAADI. The CDR3 contains 11 residues. Trimming left V 6 bases short and J 8 bases short, with 7 bases between. The CDR3 here is CASSRSEKLFF. CDR3 sequence (DNA): TGCGCCAGCAGCCGTAGCGAAAAACTGTTTTTT.

The J gene is TRBJ1-1, the V gene TRBV10-3, with a possible D match to TRBD1 (5 bases). This CDR3 is built from 14 residues. Trimming removed 0 bases at V and 10 bases at J, with 15 bases between. CDR1 is ENHRY, CDR2 SYGVKD, per germline. As DNA, the CDR3 is TGTGCCATCAGTGAGTCCGGCACAGGAAGGAGAGCTTTCTTT. Encoded protein: CAISESGTGRRAFF.

The sample holds one count of this clone. The chain links TRBV10-1 to TRBJ1-1, with TRBD1 as a possible D gene (5 bases). The germline V gene encodes CDR1 WNHNN and CDR2 SYGVQD (reference sequence). This CDR3 contains 14 residues. The V and J ends lost 3 bases and 0 bases respectively, with 8 bases between them. The CDR3 loop reads CASSDGAMNTEAFF. The CDR3, as DNA: TGCGCCAGCAGTGATGGGGCCATGAACACTGAAGCTTTCTTT.

The chain employs TRBV7-9 and TRBJ1-4, with 10 positions matching TRBD1. With V trimmed by 1 base and J by 6 bases, 5 bases remained unmatched. The CDR3 totals 16 residues. Germline-derived CDR1 and CDR2 are SEHNR and FQNEAQ (reference sequence). CDR3 protein: CASSLGDRGPYEKLFF. DNA of the CDR3: TGTGCCAGCAGCTTAGGAGACAGGGGGCCATATGAAAAACTGTTTTTT.

The chain joins TRBV5-1 to TRBJ2-7, with 7 nucleotides matching TRBD2. The CDR3 is made up of 13 amino acids. Trimming took 3 bases from V and 3 from J; bases not matched to a gene: 3. CDR1 is SGHRS, CDR2 YFSETQ, per germline. This CDR3 is CASSSGTIYEQYF. CDR3 DNA: TGCGCCAGCAGCTCCGGGACTATCTACGAGCAGTACTTC.

This clone was recorded once. This chain connects TRBV7-9 to TRBJ1-2, with D perhaps TRBD1 (6 bases). Germline V gene data show CDR1 as SEHNR and CDR2 as FQNEAQ (reference sequence). CDR3 size: 15 residues. Trimming cost V 5 bases and J 2 bases, with 15 bases left between them. CDR3 protein: CASSPGPTGNYGYTF. Here the CDR3 DNA reads TGTGCCAGCAGCCCAGGACCTACAGGGAACTATGGCTACACCTTC.

This clone was found a few times. This sequence joins TRBV9 and TRBJ2-3; possibly TRBD1 for D (6 bases). This CDR3 comprises 17 residues. V shed 4 bases and J shed 1 base, with 19 bases lying between them. CDR1 is SGDLS and CDR2 is YYNGEE in the germline V gene. The CDR3 region has the DNA TGTGCCAGCAGCCTCAAGGCTGGGGCAGGGGGCACAGATACGCAGTATTTT. This gives the protein CASSLKAGAGGTDTQYF.

The genes are TRBV10-3 and TRBJ1-1; possibly TRBD1 for D (5 bases). Trimming took off 3 bases at V and 0 bases at J, with 11 bases between the two ends. Germline V gene lookup returns CDR1 ENHRY and CDR2 SYGVKD. This CDR3 has 15 residues. This CDR3 reads CAISDWTSMNTEAFF. The CDR3 DNA is TGTGCCATCAGTGATTGGACAAGCATGAACACTGAAGCTTTCTTT.

V is TRBV7-9 and J is TRBJ1-3, with D possibly being TRBD1 (5 bases). This CDR3 has 13 residues. CDR1 is SEHNR and CDR2 is FQNEAQ in the germline V gene (reference sequence). Trimming pared 6 bases from V and 0 bases from J, leaving 6 bases between. CDR3 in amino acids: CASRQASGNTIYF. CDR3 sequence (DNA): TGTGCCAGCAGACAGGCCTCTGGAAACACCATATATTTT.

The V gene is TRBV3-1 (or the pseudogene TRBV3-2), the J gene TRBJ1-1; 8 nucleotides match TRBD1. The V segment lost 2 bases and the J segment 2 bases; nucleotides outside the gene matches: 10. Germline assignment: CDR1 LGHDT and CDR2 YNNKEL (reference sequence). CDR3 length: 17 amino acids. The chain's CDR3 is CASSQPLTDRANTEAFF. The DNA for the CDR3 is TGTGCCAGCAGCCAACCTCTTACGGACAGGGCTAACACTGAAGCTTTCTTT.